This T cell receptor (beta chain) was identified during a study of early T cells in non-severe SARS-CoV-2 infection. On the study more broadly: The authors sequenced bulk RNA from unsorted whole blood, leaving chains unpaired.

There are 15 residues in the CDR3. CDR1 MNHNS and CDR2 SASEGT come from the germline V gene. The ends lost 4 bases at V and 6 bases at J; junction bases unmatched: 7. TCRdb ran MiXCR on the 5' RACE reads and lists one entry per CDR3 protein. The table lists over 50,000 distinct CDR3 sequences, 7.5% to 10% of them singletons. The table lists this clonotype with a few counts. This rearrangement joins TRBV6-1 to TRBJ1-5; 9 nucleotides agree with TRBD1. Sample: whole blood. This TCR was recovered from an adult who was a healthcare worker with PCR-confirmed SARS-CoV-2 infection or an uninfected control (not recorded which). CDR3 loop: CASSGDRAGSQPQHF. The CDR3 DNA is TGTGCCAGCAGTGGGGACAGGGCGGGAAGTCAGCCCCAGCATTTT.